The rows below give T cell receptor beta chains drawn from one sample of a study of shared clonotypes between healthy human individuals. Using immunoSEQ multiplex PCR, the repertoire was profiled, and TCRdb retains in-frame clones only, with some absent. Here the sample spans some 900,000 clones, 76% being singletons. The specimen was memory CD4+ T cells sorted from blood. The origin of the receptors is a man younger than 30 in good health. The CDR3 runs from the conserved cysteine through the conserved F or W.

V,J,CDR3
TRBV5-1,TRBJ2-2,CASSYDGPLTGELFF
TRBV2,TRBJ2-3,CASGDRGNTQYF
TRBV4-3,TRBJ2-3,CASSQGLTDTQYF
TRBV30,TRBJ2-3,CAWSLGVTQYF
TRBV7-6,TRBJ2-7,CASSSTGSGEQYF
TRBV6-5,TRBJ1-5,CASRHGTGNQPQHF
TRBV30,TRBJ2-1,CAWALGGGQGNEQFF
TRBV6-5,TRBJ2-2,CASKVDRAGTGELFF
TRBV6-6,TRBJ2-4,CASQTASWAKNIQYF
TRBV11-2,TRBJ2-7,CASSPLEVTYEQYF
TRBV9,TRBJ2-5,CASSVGIGTVQETQYF
TRBV11-2,TRBJ2-1,CASSPTSSSYNEQFF